This T cell receptor (beta chain) was captured by sequencing in a study of blood T cells in healthy people across ages. Then a second PCR, running about 7 to 11 cycles, was carried out with a sample-barcoded 5' primer and a J-beta primer mix. From each sample, at least 3 million paired-end reads containing CDR3 were obtained. TCRdb redid the calling of the 5' RACE reads with MiXCR, one entry per CDR3 protein. The table records some 760,000 distinct CDR3 sequences, roughly 25% of them present only once. This sample was also put to use in a study of T cells of mothers and their children.

This TCR came from a boy aged 5-17 years in good health. The sample comprised blood.

The CDR3 nucleotides read TGTGCCAGCAGCCTTAACAGGGCTTCACCCCTCCACTTT. Amino acid sequence: CASSLNRASPLHF. The gene calls are TRBV27 and TRBJ1-6; a weak D match, TRBD1 (6 bases). The V end lost 6 bases, the J end lost 9 bases, and 12 bases lay between the germline ends. Germline V CDR1 and CDR2: MNHEY, SMNVEV (reference sequence). This CDR3 is 13 amino acids long.